This T cell receptor (beta chain) was sequenced for a study of T cell responses to AZD1222 COVID-19 vaccine. Study-level points and caveats: Baseline seropositivity occurred in only a handful of AZD1222 recipients. Increased Spike-specific TCR breadth and depth were observed after two AZD1222 doses. All repertoire sampling was performed exclusively after the peak T cell response.

Assay: immunoSEQ multiplex PCR; the TCRdb copy retains only in-frame clones and omits some. This sample yields tens of thousands of clones, of which about 90% are seen a single time; about a third belongs to the top ten. After removal of 2 bases from V and 1 base from J, the junction contained 4 bases not matched to a gene. The CDR3 sequence is 16 residues long. Germline values: CDR1 SGHRS, CDR2 YFSETQ. Notes on this clone: Its antigen is unknown.

Combined were second doses at about 4 or about 12 weeks. The TCR originated in an adult who received the AZD1222 COVID-19 vaccine. The specimen was peripheral blood, collected 28 days after the second AZD1222 dose. The chain combines TRBV5-1 with TRBJ2-2; 8 nucleotides align to TRBD1. The CDR3 DNA reads TGCGCCAGCAGCTTTAAAGGACAGGGGAACACCGGGGAGCTGTTTTTT. Its translation is CASSFKGQGNTGELFF.